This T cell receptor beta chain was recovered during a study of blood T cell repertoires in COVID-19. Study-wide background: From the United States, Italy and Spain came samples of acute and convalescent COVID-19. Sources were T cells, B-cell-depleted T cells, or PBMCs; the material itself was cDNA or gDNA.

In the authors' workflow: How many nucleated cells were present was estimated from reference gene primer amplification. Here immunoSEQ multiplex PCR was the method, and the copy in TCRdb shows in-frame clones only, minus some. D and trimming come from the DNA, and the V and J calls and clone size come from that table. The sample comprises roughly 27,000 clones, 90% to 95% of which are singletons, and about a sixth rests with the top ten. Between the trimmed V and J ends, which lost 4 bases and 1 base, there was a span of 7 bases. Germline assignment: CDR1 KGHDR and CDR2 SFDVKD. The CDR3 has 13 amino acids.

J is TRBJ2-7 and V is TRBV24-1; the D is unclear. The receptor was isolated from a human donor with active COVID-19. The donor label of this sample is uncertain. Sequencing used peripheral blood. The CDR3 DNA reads TGTGCCACCAGTGAGCTAGGATCCTACGAGCAGTACTTC. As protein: CATSELGSYEQYF.